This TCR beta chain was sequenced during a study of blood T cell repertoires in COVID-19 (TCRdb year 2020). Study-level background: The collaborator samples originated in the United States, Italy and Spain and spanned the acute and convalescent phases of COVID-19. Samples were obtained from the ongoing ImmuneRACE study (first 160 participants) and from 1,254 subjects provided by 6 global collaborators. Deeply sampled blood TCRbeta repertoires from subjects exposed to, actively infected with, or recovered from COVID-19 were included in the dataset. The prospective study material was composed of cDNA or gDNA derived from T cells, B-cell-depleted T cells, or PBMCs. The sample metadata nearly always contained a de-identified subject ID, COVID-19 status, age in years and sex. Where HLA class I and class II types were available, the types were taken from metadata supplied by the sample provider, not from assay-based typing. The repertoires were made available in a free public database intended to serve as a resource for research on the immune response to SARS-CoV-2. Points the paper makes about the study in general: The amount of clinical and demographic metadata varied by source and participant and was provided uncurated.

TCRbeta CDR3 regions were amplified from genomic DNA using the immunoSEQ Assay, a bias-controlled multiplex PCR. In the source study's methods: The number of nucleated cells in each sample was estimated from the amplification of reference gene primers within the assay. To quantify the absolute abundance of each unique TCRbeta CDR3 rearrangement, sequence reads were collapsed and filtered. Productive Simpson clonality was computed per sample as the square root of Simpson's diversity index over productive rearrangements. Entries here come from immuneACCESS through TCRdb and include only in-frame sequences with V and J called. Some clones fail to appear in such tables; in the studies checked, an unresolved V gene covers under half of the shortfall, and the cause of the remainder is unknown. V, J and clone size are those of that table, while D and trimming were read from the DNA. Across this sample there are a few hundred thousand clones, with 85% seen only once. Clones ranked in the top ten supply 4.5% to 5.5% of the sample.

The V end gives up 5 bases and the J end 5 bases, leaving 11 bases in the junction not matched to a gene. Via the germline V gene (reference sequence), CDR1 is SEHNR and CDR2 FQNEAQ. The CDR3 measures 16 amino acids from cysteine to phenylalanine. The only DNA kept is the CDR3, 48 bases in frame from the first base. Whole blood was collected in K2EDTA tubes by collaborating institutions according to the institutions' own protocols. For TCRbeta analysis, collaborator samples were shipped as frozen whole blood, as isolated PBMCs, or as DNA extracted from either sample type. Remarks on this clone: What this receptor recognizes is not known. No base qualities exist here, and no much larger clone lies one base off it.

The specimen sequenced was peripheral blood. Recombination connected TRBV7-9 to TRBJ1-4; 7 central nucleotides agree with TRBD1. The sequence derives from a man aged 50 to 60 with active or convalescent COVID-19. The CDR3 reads CASSSTQPRGNEKLFF. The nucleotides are TGTGCCAGCAGCAGCACCCAGCCCAGGGGGAATGAAAAACTGTTTTTT.